These 9 T cell receptor beta chains originate from one sample sequenced in a study of beta chain features in type 1 diabetes. All of the isolated RNA was reverse transcribed, so expressed TCRB transcripts were sequenced. The assay was immunoSEQ multiplex PCR, and TCRdb's table has in-frame clones only and misses some. This table holds around 180,000 clones, around 13% found once. The sample consisted of central memory CD4+ T cells from blood. The receptors stem from a woman between 18 and 29 years old in good health.

This clone was observed a handful of times. V gene TRBV29-1 combines with J gene TRBJ2-7; D is perhaps TRBD2 (6 bases). There are 13 residues in the CDR3. The V end was cut by 4 bases, the J end by 3 bases, with 13 bases between. Looked up from germline, CDR1 is SQVTM and CDR2 is ANQGSEA. In DNA form, the CDR3 reads TGCAGCGTTGGGGGCCTAGCGAGCTACGAGCAGTACTTC. This translates into CSVGGLASYEQYF.

DNA of the CDR3: TGTGCCTCAGCGGACTCTGGAAACACCATATATTTT. Amino acids: CASADSGNTIYF. The chain has TRBV30 and TRBJ1-3; the D is unclear. In germline, CDR1 is GTSNPN, CDR2 SVGIG (reference sequence). This CDR3 region has 12 residues. V was shortened by 7 bases and J by 0 bases, with 7 bases between the two germline ends.

This clone was seen more than once but under ten times. CDR3 sequence: CSVERDRTNIQYF. The DNA for the CDR3 is TGCAGCGTCGAACGGGATAGGACTAACATTCAGTACTTC. The chain recombines TRBV29-1 with TRBJ2-4; the D gene is possibly TRBD2 (5 bases). The V gene's germline CDR1 is SQVTM and CDR2 ANQGSEA. V dropped 6 bases and J dropped 7 bases, with 16 bases sitting between them. There are 13 residues in the CDR3.

The J gene is TRBJ2-1, the V gene TRBV7-8; TRBD2 agrees at 9 bases. Germline lookup yields CDR1 SGHVS and CDR2 FQNEAQ. Losses at the gene ends were 3 bases for V and 7 bases for J; bases not matched to a gene: 7. The CDR3 contains 15 residues. The CDR3 spells CASSLEAGGFNEQFF. The CDR3 DNA follows: TGTGCCAGCAGCTTGGAAGCGGGAGGTTTTAATGAGCAGTTCTTC.

This clone was observed a handful of times. The genes are TRBV28 and TRBJ2-7; 8 positions match TRBD2. V lost 10 bases to trimming and J lost 7 bases; unmatched junction nucleotides: 12. The CDR3 totals 13 residues. Germline lookup yields CDR1 MDHEN and CDR2 SYDVKM. CDR3 amino acids: CAIRGREAGEQYF. The CDR3 DNA is TGTGCCATCAGAGGGCGGGAGGCCGGGGAGCAGTACTTC.

This clone showed up just a few times. The chain is built from TRBV9 and TRBJ2-4; 12 nucleotides agree with TRBD2. The germline gives CDR1 SGDLS, CDR2 YYNGEE. The CDR3 consists of 17 residues. The trim removed 0 bases at V and 7 bases at J, leaving 8 bases unmatched. For the CDR3, the DNA is TGTGCCAGCAGCGTAGCTACCGGTCTAGCGGGGGGGAACATTCAGTACTTC. This codes for CASSVATGLAGGNIQYF.

This chain joins TRBV10-3 and TRBJ2-3; possible D gene TRBD2, 6 bases. The germline V gene encodes CDR1 ENHRY and CDR2 SYGVKD. V was clipped by 6 bases and J by 1 base, with 8 bases between them. The CDR3 has 13 amino acids. The CDR3 loop reads CAISGEGTDTQYF. DNA for the CDR3: TGTGCCATCAGCGGGGAGGGCACAGATACGCAGTATTTT.

This clone was detected many times. The chain carries TRBV9 and TRBJ2-7; D possibly corresponds to TRBD1 (6 bases). The ends were cut back, 4 bases at V and 3 bases at J, with 17 bases in the middle. CDR1 and CDR2 (germline): SGDLS, YYNGEE. The CDR3 is 15 residues long. Here the CDR3 reads CASSLRDTPNYEQYF. In DNA, the CDR3 is TGTGCCAGCAGCCTCCGGGACACACCTAACTACGAGCAGTACTTC.

The V and J genes are TRBV30 and TRBJ1-2, with TRBD1 matching over 7 bases. With 8 bases clipped from V and 6 bases from J, the junction kept 12 bases outside the gene matches. This CDR3 region has 13 residues. Per the germline V gene, CDR1 is GTSNPN and CDR2 is SVGIG (reference sequence). This CDR3 reads CARRQGPQDGYTF. The CDR3 coding sequence is TGTGCCCGACGACAGGGCCCCCAGGATGGCTACACCTTC.